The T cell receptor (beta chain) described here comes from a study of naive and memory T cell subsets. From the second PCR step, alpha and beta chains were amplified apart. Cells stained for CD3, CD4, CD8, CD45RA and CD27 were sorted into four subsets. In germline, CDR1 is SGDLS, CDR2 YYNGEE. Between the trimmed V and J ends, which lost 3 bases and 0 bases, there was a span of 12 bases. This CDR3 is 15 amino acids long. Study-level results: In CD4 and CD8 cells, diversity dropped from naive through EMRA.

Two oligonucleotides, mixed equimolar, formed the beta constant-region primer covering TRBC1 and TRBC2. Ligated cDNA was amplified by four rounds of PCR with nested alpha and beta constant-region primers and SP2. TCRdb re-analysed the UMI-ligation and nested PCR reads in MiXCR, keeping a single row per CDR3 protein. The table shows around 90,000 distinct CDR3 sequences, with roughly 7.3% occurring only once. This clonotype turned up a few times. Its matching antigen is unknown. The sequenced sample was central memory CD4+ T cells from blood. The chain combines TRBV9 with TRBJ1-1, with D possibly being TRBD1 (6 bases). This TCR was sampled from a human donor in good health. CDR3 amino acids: CASSEGGGMNTEAFF. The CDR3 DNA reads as TGTGCCAGCAGCGAGGGGGGGGGGATGAACACTGAAGCTTTCTTT.